This paragraph reports one T cell receptor beta chain. Its antigen is unidentified. TCRdb's table, derived via immunoSEQ multiplex PCR, lists solely in-frame clones and lacks some. The repertoire consists of over 700,000 clones, with roughly two thirds occurring once and the leading ten covering over 1.5%. Per germline, CDR1 SQVTM and CDR2 ANQGSEA. CDR3 length: 10 amino acids. V was clipped by 5 bases and J by 6 bases, with 6 bases between them. These data are taken from a study of shared clonotypes between healthy human individuals. Findings and limits, study-wide: Clonotype sharing among donors, it was expected, would be affected by sequencing depth. Naive subsets typically showed greater estimated richness than memory subsets.

Donors comprised only Caucasian adults living in Nashville, Tennessee. CD4+ cells underwent separation, giving CD45RA+ naive and CD45RA-negative memory subsets. Sequenced sample: memory CD4+ T cells sorted from blood. Subset meaning: CD45RA-negative fraction. V and J are TRBV29-1 and TRBJ2-3; D unclear. The receptor comes from a woman aged 25-40 years in good health. In DNA, the CDR3 is TGCAGCGTTTTCTCGGATACGCAGTATTTT. It yields the protein CSVFSDTQYF.